At least ten counts were recorded for the clone carrying this T cell receptor (beta chain). The length of the CDR3 is 16 residues. Trimming took 0 bases from V and 0 from J, leaving 12 bases between them. Germline values: CDR1 SGHDN, CDR2 FVKESK. These data belong to a study of Graves' ophthalmopathy and Graves' hyperthyroidism. Amplified material comprised TCR beta CDR3 regions derived from RNA transcripts. HTBI-primed first-round RT-PCR preceded second-round multiplex PCR. In TCRdb, the multiplex PCR reads were re-called with MiXCR into one record per CDR3 protein. Of about 400,000 distinct CDR3 sequences detected, 20% to 25% appear once; the ten largest clones hold approximately 3.2%. The hyperthyroidism patients, aged 18 to 65, had been newly diagnosed, with under 2 months' duration.

V gene TRBV14 combines with J gene TRBJ2-7; the D gene is possibly TRBD1 (5 bases). The TCR comes from a woman aged 18-29 years with stable Graves' hyperthyroidism. The sample taken for sequencing was peripheral blood. CDR3 in DNA: TGTGCCAGCAGCCAAGATAGTATACAGGCCTCCTACGAGCAGTACTTC. It yields the protein CASSQDSIQASYEQYF.